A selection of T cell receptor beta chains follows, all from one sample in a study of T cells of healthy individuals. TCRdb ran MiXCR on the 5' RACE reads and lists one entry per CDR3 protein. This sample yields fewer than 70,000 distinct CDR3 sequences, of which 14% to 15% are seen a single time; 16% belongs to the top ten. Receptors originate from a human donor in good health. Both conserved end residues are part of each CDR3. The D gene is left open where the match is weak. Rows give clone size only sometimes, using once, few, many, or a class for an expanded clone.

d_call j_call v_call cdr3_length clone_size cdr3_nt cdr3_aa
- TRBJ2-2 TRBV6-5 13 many TGTGCCAGCAGACGAGAGAACACCGGGGAGCTGTTTTTT CASRRENTGELFF
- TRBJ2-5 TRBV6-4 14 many TGTGCCAGCAGCCCCACCGGGGAAGTAGAGACCCAGTACTTC CASSPTGEVETQYF
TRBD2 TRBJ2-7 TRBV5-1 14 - TGCGCCAGCAGCAATCTGGGAGGGTCCTACGAGCAGTACTTC CASSNLGGSYEQYF
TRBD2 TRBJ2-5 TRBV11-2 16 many TGTGCCAGCAGCTTAGGGCTAGCGGGGTACTTAGAGACCCAGTACTTC CASSLGLAGYLETQYF
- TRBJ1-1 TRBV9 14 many TGTGCCAGCAGCGCCGTGACCCCGAACACTGAAGCTTTCTTT CASSAVTPNTEAFF
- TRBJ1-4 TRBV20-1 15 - TGCAGTGCTAGTTATCCCGGCTTGGGGAGTGAAAAACTGTTTTTT CSASYPGLGSEKLFF
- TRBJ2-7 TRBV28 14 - TGTGCCAGCAGTTTAACCGGGGGCGACTACGAGCAGTACTTC CASSLTGGDYEQYF
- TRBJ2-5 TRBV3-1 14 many TGTGCCAGCAGCCAAGGGGCTGCCAGTGAGACCCAGTACTTC CASSQGAASETQYF
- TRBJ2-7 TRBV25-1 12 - TGTGCCAGCAGTGGCCCCGGGGGATCCCCGTACTTC CASSGPGGSPYF
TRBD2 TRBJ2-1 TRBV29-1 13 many TGCAGCGTTGCGGGAGGAAAAAACAATGAGCAGTTCTTC CSVAGGKNNEQFF
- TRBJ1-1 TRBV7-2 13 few TGTGCCAGCAGCCTCCTCGGAGGGGGGGAAGCTTTCTTT CASSLLGGGEAFF
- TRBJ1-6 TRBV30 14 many TGTGCCTCGCGAGCAGACTCCTATAATTCACCCCTCCACTTT CASRADSYNSPLHF
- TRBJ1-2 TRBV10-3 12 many TGTGCCATCAGTGAAGGAAACTATGGCTACACCTTC CAISEGNYGYTF
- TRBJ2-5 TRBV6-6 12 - TGTGCCAGCACCTCCCCGGGGGAGACCCAGTACTTC CASTSPGETQYF
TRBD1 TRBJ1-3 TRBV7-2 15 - TGTGCCAGCAGCCCACAGGGGGGTTCTGGAAACACCATATATTTT CASSPQGGSGNTIYF
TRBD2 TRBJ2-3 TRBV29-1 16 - TGCAGCGTGGTCCAGGGGACTAGCGGGGCCACAGATACGCAGTATTTT CSVVQGTSGATDTQYF